This T cell receptor beta chain was obtained from a study of CD4 T cells in relation to SARS-CoV-2 and coronaviruses. Turning to this clone: What it recognizes is unknown.

The repertoire was sequenced with immunoSEQ multiplex PCR; TCRdb's copy has only in-frame clones and lacks some. The table shows 20,000 to 30,000 clones, with 75% occurring only once. This CDR3 is built from 17 residues. Between the trimmed V and J ends, which lost 4 bases and 0 bases, there was a span of 13 bases. In germline, CDR1 is SGHTA, CDR2 FQGNSA. Unexposed donor CD4+ T cells date from about 2011-2018, before the COVID-19 pandemic. After 10 to 11 days of culture, CD4+ T cells were isolated. V usage is TRBV7-2 and J usage is TRBJ1-6; D gene uncertain. This TCR derives from a human donor in good health. Sequencing was done on a sample of CD4+ T cells from PBMCs, cultured in vitro. CDR3 bases: TGTGCCAGCAGCTCGACTGGGCAGAGCTCCTATAATTCACCCCTCCACTTT. Its protein is CASSSTGQSSYNSPLHF.